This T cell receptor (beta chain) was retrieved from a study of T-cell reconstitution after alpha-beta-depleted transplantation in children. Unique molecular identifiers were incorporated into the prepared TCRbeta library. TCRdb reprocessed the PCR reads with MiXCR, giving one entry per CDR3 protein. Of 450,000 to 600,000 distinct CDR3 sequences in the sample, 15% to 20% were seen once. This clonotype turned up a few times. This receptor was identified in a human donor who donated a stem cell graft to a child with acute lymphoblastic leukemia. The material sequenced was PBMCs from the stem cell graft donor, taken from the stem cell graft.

The CDR3: CASRDPQGYNEQFF. The DNA for the CDR3 is TGTGCCAGCAGGGATCCCCAAGGTTACAATGAGCAGTTCTTC. V usage is TRBV6-1 and J usage is TRBJ2-1; D not certain. This CDR3 region has 14 residues. In germline, CDR1 is MNHNS, CDR2 SASEGT. The germline V and J ends were trimmed by 6 bases and 4 bases, with 13 bases remaining between them.